Each of the 24 T cell receptor beta chains below was sequenced from the same sample in a study of shared clonotypes between healthy human individuals. Produced via immunoSEQ multiplex PCR; TCRdb's table is partial and in-frame only. The sample shows around 2.5 million clones, 93% of them seen only once. What was sequenced was naive CD4+ T cells from PBMCs. Noted subset: CD45RA+ positively selected. The source is a man in his late teens or twenties in good health. Some clones in this sample may be carry-over from other donors' samples.

The chain employs TRBV4-1 and TRBJ1-4, with unresolved D. CDR3 length: 15 amino acids. Germline values: CDR1 MGHRA, CDR2 YSYEKL. V was cut by 4 bases and J by 4 bases, with 13 bases left in between. DNA for the CDR3: TGCGCCAGCAGCCGCCTAGGACGTTTTAATGAAAAACTGTTTTTT. It encodes CASSRLGRFNEKLFF.

V and J are TRBV18 and TRBJ2-7, with 10 bases aligning to TRBD1. The length of the CDR3 is 15 residues. J was trimmed by 0 bases and V by 3 bases; bases with no gene match: 2. The germline V gene has CDR1 KGHSH and CDR2 LQKENI. The CDR3 bases are TGTGCCAGCTCACCGGGACAGGGGATCTCCTACGAGCAGTACTTC. It yields the protein CASSPGQGISYEQYF.

In DNA form, the CDR3 reads TGTGCCAGTAGTACACAGGGAGGGAAATACGAGCAGTACTTC. Amino acid sequence: CASSTQGGKYEQYF. The V and J genes are TRBV19 and TRBJ2-7; a possible D gene is TRBD2 (7 bases). The ends were cut back, 4 bases at V and 4 bases at J, with 14 bases in the middle. Germline CDR1 is LNHDA and CDR2 is SQIVND (reference sequence). The CDR3 extends over 14 amino acids.

The chain carries TRBV10-1 and TRBJ1-1; D is undetermined. Trimming took off 0 bases at V and 6 bases at J, with 11 bases between the two ends. The CDR3 consists of 14 residues. CDR1 WNHNN and CDR2 SYGVQD come from the germline V gene (reference sequence). DNA for the CDR3: TGCGCCAGCAGTGAGTCGACTGGGGTCCCTGAAGCTTTCTTT. This encodes CASSESTGVPEAFF.

The V gene is TRBV7-3, the J gene TRBJ1-1; D unresolved. CDR3 length equals 13 residues. Germline V gene sequence: CDR1 SGHTA, CDR2 FQGTGA. V lost 5 bases and J 6 bases, leaving 13 bases between the germline ends. CDR3 amino acids: CASSSGINSEAFF. DNA for the CDR3: TGTGCCAGCAGCAGCGGAATCAATTCTGAAGCTTTCTTT.

The chain uses TRBV20-1 and TRBJ1-1; 7 bases are shared with TRBD1. From germline, CDR1 is DFQATT and CDR2 SNEGSKA (reference sequence). The CDR3 length is 11 residues. Trimming removed 3 bases from V and 10 bases from J; junction bases left unmatched: 5. CDR3: CSASLRDRAFF. The CDR3 region has the DNA TGCAGTGCTAGCCTCCGGGACAGAGCTTTCTTT.

V gene TRBV4-1 combines with J gene TRBJ1-2; 8 nucleotides agree with TRBD1. This CDR3 has 15 amino acids. J was trimmed by 7 bases and V by 1 base; bases with no gene match: 8. Germline CDR1 and CDR2: MGHRA and YSYEKL. CDR3 protein: CASSQGSAGGGGYTF. The CDR3 DNA sequence: TGCGCCAGCAGCCAAGGGTCGGCAGGGGGCGGTGGCTACACCTTC.

V gene TRBV7-8 combines with J gene TRBJ2-7; D gene uncertain. This CDR3 has 15 residues. Trimming took 0 bases from V and 3 from J, leaving 12 bases between them. Germline CDR1 reads SGHVS; CDR2 reads FQNEAQ. The CDR3 loop is CASSLALGRSYEQYF. For the CDR3, the DNA is TGTGCCAGCAGCTTAGCGCTGGGCCGTAGCTACGAGCAGTACTTC.

This clone has only a few counts. The chain employs TRBV19 and TRBJ1-5; 8 bases fit TRBD1. CDR1 and CDR2 (germline): LNHDA, SQIVND (reference sequence). V shed 11 bases and J 3 bases; nucleotides not matched to a gene: 9. The CDR3 is made up of 14 amino acids. The CDR3 nucleotides are TGTGCCGGCTCCTGGACAGGGAACAATCAGCCCCAGCATTTT. This translates into CAGSWTGNNQPQHF. Drawing the rest from reference TRBV19 and TRBJ1-5, the complete variable domain is DGGITQSPKYLFRKEGQNVTLSCEQNLNHDAMYWYRQDPGQGLRLIYYSQIVNDFQKGDIAEGYSVSREKKESFPLTVTSAQKNPTAFYLCAGSWTGNNQPQHFGDGTRLSIL.

This chain links TRBV10-3 with TRBJ2-7; no reliable D call. The CDR3 has 14 amino acids. Trimming stripped 3 bases from V and 2 bases from J, with 11 bases between. Germline V lookup: CDR1 ENHRY, CDR2 SYGVKD. CDR3 loop: CAISDLGPTYEQYF. In DNA form, the CDR3 reads TGTGCCATCAGTGACTTAGGACCAACCTACGAGCAGTACTTC.

J is TRBJ2-5 and V is TRBV4-1; D not certain. The germline V gene encodes CDR1 MGHRA and CDR2 YSYEKL. The CDR3 runs 13 residues. V was shortened by 3 bases and J by 11 bases, with 16 bases between the two germline ends. CDR3 in amino acids: CASSQDPVGEQYF. CDR3 bases: TGCGCCAGCAGCCAGGACCCCGTCGGAGAGCAGTACTTC.

This chain links TRBV7-2 with TRBJ2-7, with D perhaps TRBD2 (6 bases). V dropped 5 bases and J dropped 4 bases, with 12 bases sitting between them. This CDR3 has 13 residues. Germline CDR1 and CDR2: SGHTA and FQGNSA. CDR3 DNA: TGTGCCAGCAGCGGGGGGATTTCTTACGAGCAGTACTTC. It translates to CASSGGISYEQYF.

The chain employs TRBV29-1 and TRBJ2-4, with D perhaps matching TRBD2 (6 bases). CDR3 size: 13 residues. Trimming shortened V by 6 bases and J by 0 bases, and 9 bases separated the two germline ends. The germline V gene encodes CDR1 SQVTM and CDR2 ANQGSEA. The CDR3 coding sequence is TGCAGCGTGAGCGGGCTAGCCAAAAACATTCAGTACTTC. This sequence encodes CSVSGLAKNIQYF.

The rearrangement joins TRBV6-5 to TRBJ2-5; TRBD1 matches at 7 bases. The trim removed 4 bases at V and 2 bases at J, leaving 7 bases unmatched. Germline loops: CDR1 MNHEY, CDR2 SVGAGI. The CDR3 contains 15 residues. The CDR3 spells CASSFSRDRQETQYF. The CDR3 DNA follows: TGTGCCAGCAGTTTTAGCCGGGACAGACAAGAGACCCAGTACTTC.

This clone has just a few counts. This sequence joins TRBV18 and TRBJ1-1; no clear D gene. CDR3 length equals 15 residues. V lost 3 bases to trimming and J lost 1 base, with 12 bases between them. Germline-derived CDR1 and CDR2 are KGHSH and LQKENI. The CDR3 spells CASSPFEIGNTEAFF. The DNA for the CDR3 is TGTGCCAGCTCACCTTTTGAAATTGGGAACACTGAAGCTTTCTTT. The variable domain in full, with the rest retrieved from reference TRBV18 and TRBJ1-1, is NAGVMQNPRHLVRRRGQEARLRCSPMKGHSHVYWYRQLPEEGLKFMVYLQKENIIDESGMPKERFSAEFPKEGPSILRIQQVVRGDSAAYFCASSPFEIGNTEAFFGQGTRLTVV.

V and J are TRBV5-4 and TRBJ2-1, with D perhaps matching TRBD1 (5 bases). The CDR3 length is 17 residues. Germline V lookup: CDR1 SGHNT, CDR2 YYREEE (reference sequence). V was trimmed by 4 bases and J by 6 bases, leaving 23 bases between them. The CDR3 nucleotides read TGTGCCAGCAGCCCTTTCTACTCGATAGGGGCAGGCAATGAGCAGTTCTTC. Translating it yields CASSPFYSIGAGNEQFF.

The chain recombines TRBV19 with TRBJ2-7; 10 bases are shared with TRBD2. Per germline, CDR1 LNHDA and CDR2 SQIVND (reference sequence). The CDR3 runs to 16 residues. J was trimmed by 0 bases and V by 6 bases; bases with no gene match: 8. The CDR3 DNA sequence: TGTGCCAGTAGCCGACTAGCGGGTGTCCTCTCCTACGAGCAGTACTTC. It yields the protein CASSRLAGVLSYEQYF. Supplemented by reference TRBV19 and TRBJ2-7, the full variable domain reads DGGITQSPKYLFRKEGQNVTLSCEQNLNHDAMYWYRQDPGQGLRLIYYSQIVNDFQKGDIAEGYSVSREKKESFPLTVTSAQKNPTAFYLCASSRLAGVLSYEQYFGPGTRLTVT.

V and J are TRBV7-9 and TRBJ2-2; weak D call: TRBD1 (7 bases). V lost 5 bases, J lost 7 bases, and 11 bases lay in between. This CDR3 is built from 13 residues. CDR1 is SEHNR and CDR2 is FQNEAQ in the germline V gene (reference sequence). The CDR3 reads CASSQGGDGELFF. Here the CDR3 DNA reads TGTGCCAGCAGCCAGGGGGGAGACGGGGAGCTGTTTTTT.

This chain uses TRBV25-1 with TRBJ2-5; TRBD1 matches 10 bases. Trimming at V came to 3 bases and at J to 3 bases, leaving 1 base not matched to a gene. The CDR3 runs to 14 residues. Per the germline V gene, CDR1 is MGHDK and CDR2 is SYGVNS. The CDR3 DNA sequence: TGTGCCAGCAGTGAGGGACAGGGGAAAGAGACCCAGTACTTC. It encodes CASSEGQGKETQYF.

The chain links TRBV5-1 to TRBJ2-7, with TRBD1 matching over 8 bases. J gave up 1 base and V 6 bases, and 6 bases lay outside the gene matches. Germline V gene sequence: CDR1 SGHRS, CDR2 YFSETQ. This CDR3 comprises 14 residues. The DNA of the CDR3 is TGCGCCAGCACGCGAGGGACAGGTTCCTACGAGCAGTACTTC. Encoded protein: CASTRGTGSYEQYF. The entire variable domain, with the rest obtained from reference TRBV5-1 and TRBJ2-7, is as follows: KAGVTQTPRYLIKTRGQQVTLSCSPISGHRSVSWYQQTPGQGLQFLFEYFSETQRNKGNFPGRFSGRQFSNSRSEMNVSTLELGDSALYLCASTRGTGSYEQYFGPGTRLTVT.

The rearrangement links TRBV27 to TRBJ2-3, with 11 bases aligning to TRBD1. V shed 4 bases, J shed 5 bases, and the junction held 8 bases outside the gene matches. From germline, CDR1 is MNHEY and CDR2 SMNVEV (reference sequence). This CDR3 has 16 amino acids. The CDR3 DNA is TGTGCCAGCAGTTCGTACCGGGACAGGGGGGTAGATACGCAGTATTTT. Translation: CASSSYRDRGVDTQYF.

This clone was detected once. V and J are TRBV27 and TRBJ2-2; TRBD1 matches at 7 bases. CDR1 and CDR2 from the germline V gene are MNHEY and SMNVEV (reference sequence). The CDR3 length is 15 residues. J was trimmed by 1 base and V by 3 bases; bases with no gene match: 2. The chain's CDR3 is CASSFGQVNTGELFF. CDR3 coding DNA: TGTGCCAGCAGTTTTGGACAGGTGAACACCGGGGAGCTGTTTTTT.

The CDR3 protein is CASSWGSVLMWEKLFF. The CDR3 coding sequence is TGTGCCAGCAGTTGGGGCAGCGTACTTATGTGGGAAAAACTGTTTTTT. The chain employs TRBV28 and TRBJ1-4; TRBD1 is a possible D gene (5 bases). The CDR3 totals 16 residues. V dropped 4 bases and J dropped 8 bases, with 20 bases sitting between them. Germline V gene sequence: CDR1 MDHEN, CDR2 SYDVKM.

The rearrangement links TRBV2 to TRBJ2-7; TRBD1 matches 7 bases. The CDR3 is 14 residues long. Per the germline V gene, CDR1 is SNHLY and CDR2 is FYNNEI. With V trimmed by 6 bases and J by 2 bases, 7 bases remained unmatched. As DNA, the CDR3 is TGTGCCAGCAGGGGGGACAGTGTCCCCTACGAGCAGTACTTC. Translated, it gives CASRGDSVPYEQYF.